The 31 T cell receptor beta chains presented below share a single source sample, sequenced in a study of CD8 T cells in ankylosing spondylitis. Study-level points and caveats: Ankylosing spondylitis blood appeared to be characterized by a TCR beta motif of 8 or 9 highly homologous variants.

Antigen specificity for these receptors is unknown. TCRdb itself ran the 5' RACE reads through MiXCR, one entry per CDR3 protein. The sample lists about 390,000 distinct CDR3 sequences, 20% to 25% occurring once. Sequenced sample: blood, either unsorted or a sorted T cell fraction (not recorded which). The source of these receptors is a male donor with ankylosing spondylitis.

This chain joins TRBV11-2 and TRBJ1-1, with D possibly matching TRBD1 (6 bases). Germline V gene sequence: CDR1 SGHAT, CDR2 FQNNGV. V gave up 5 bases and J gave up 1 base, with 14 bases separating them. This CDR3 spans 15 amino acids. The DNA of the CDR3 is TGTGCCAGCAGCCCGAGGGGGGTAGAGAACACTGAAGCTTTCTTT. Translated: CASSPRGVENTEAFF.

The chain has TRBV9 and TRBJ2-5, with D unresolved. V lost 0 bases and J 4 bases, leaving 16 bases between the germline ends. Germline-derived CDR1 and CDR2 are SGDLS and YYNGEE. The CDR3 is 16 amino acids. The CDR3 loop is CASSVDVWGKGETQYF. CDR3 nucleotides: TGTGCCAGCAGCGTAGATGTCTGGGGTAAAGGAGAGACCCAGTACTTC.

This rearrangement joins TRBV7-2 to TRBJ2-7; the D call may be TRBD1 or TRBD2 (6 bases each). Germline CDR1 reads SGHTA; CDR2 reads FQGNSA. CDR3 length: 14 amino acids. V shed 5 bases and J shed 2 bases, with 13 bases lying between them. The CDR3 DNA reads as TGTGCCAGCAGCCTCCCCGGGGGCGCCTACGAGCAGTACTTC. Translating it yields CASSLPGGAYEQYF.

The gene calls are TRBV3-1 and TRBJ2-5; tentative D call: TRBD1 (6 bases). The germline CDR1 and CDR2 sequences are LGHDT and YNNKEL (reference sequence). Trimming pared 4 bases from V and 7 bases from J, leaving 16 bases between. CDR3 length: 14 residues. Here the CDR3 DNA reads TGTGCCAGCAGCCTAGGACAGTTGAAGAGGACCCAGTACTTC. Its protein product is CASSLGQLKRTQYF.

The CDR3 region is CASRVAGQREQYF. In nucleotides, the CDR3 is TGTGCCAGCAGGGTAGCGGGGCAGCGCGAGCAGTACTTC. The chain recombines TRBV6-1 with TRBJ2-7; TRBD2 matches at 8 bases. The J segment lost 6 bases and the V segment lost 6 bases, leaving 7 bases of the junction unmatched. The germline V gene encodes CDR1 MNHNS and CDR2 SASEGT. The CDR3 length is 13 residues.

This clonotype was found a few times. The rearrangement links TRBV7-8 to TRBJ2-7; D is uncertain. The CDR3 runs 12 residues. The V gene lost 6 bases and the J gene lost 2 bases, with 8 bases spanning the gap. Germline values: CDR1 SGHVS, CDR2 FQNEAQ. CDR3 amino acids: CASSILAYEQYF. In DNA, the CDR3 is TGTGCCAGCAGTATTCTCGCCTACGAGCAGTACTTC. Supplemented by reference TRBV7-8 and TRBJ2-7, the full variable domain reads GAGVSQSPRYKVAKRGQDVALRCDPISGHVSLFWYQQALGQGPEFLTYFQNEAQLDKSGLPSDRFFAERPEGSVSTLKIQRTQQEDSAVYLCASSILAYEQYFGPGTRLTVT.

This clonotype was counted between two and nine times. The chain carries TRBV19 and TRBJ2-7; unclear D gene. The CDR3 consists of 12 residues. Germline CDR1 is LNHDA and CDR2 is SQIVND (reference sequence). V lost 3 bases to trimming and J lost 5 bases, with 8 bases between them. CDR3 amino acids: CASSMRLNEQYF. In DNA, the CDR3 is TGTGCCAGTAGTATGCGACTTAACGAGCAGTACTTC.

The V gene is TRBV5-6, the J gene TRBJ1-2; possibly TRBD1 for D (5 bases). CDR3 length: 13 amino acids. Trimming shortened V by 4 bases and J by 4 bases, and 11 bases separated the two germline ends. Per the germline V gene, CDR1 is SGHDT and CDR2 is YYEEEE. The CDR3 region has the DNA TGTGCCAGCAGCATGAGGACATTCTATGGCTACACCTTC. Translating it yields CASSMRTFYGYTF. The variable domain in full, completed from reference TRBV5-6 and TRBJ1-2, reads DAGVTQSPTHLIKTRGQQVTLRCSPKSGHDTVSWYQQALGQGPQFIFQYYEEEERQRGNFPDRFSGHQFPNYSSELNVNALLLGDSALYLCASSMRTFYGYTFGSGTRLTVV.

For the CDR3, the DNA is TGCAGTGCTGAATCTAGCGGGAGATTGGGTGAGCAGTTCTTC. Protein sequence: CSAESSGRLGEQFF. The gene calls are TRBV20-1 and TRBJ2-1; TRBD2 matches at 10 bases. Looked up from germline, CDR1 is DFQATT and CDR2 is SNEGSKA (reference sequence). The CDR3 contains 14 residues. J lost 9 bases, V lost 5 bases, and 10 bases had no gene match.

The V gene is TRBV7-3, the J gene TRBJ2-3; the D is unclear. The CDR3 covers 15 residues. The germline gives CDR1 SGHTA, CDR2 FQGTGA. Deletions cut 4 bases from V and 6 bases from J, with 17 bases between. The CDR3 DNA is TGTGCCAGCAGCTCTGGATCATACCCTGGGGATACGCAGTATTTT. This sequence encodes CASSSGSYPGDTQYF. Together with reference TRBV7-3 and TRBJ2-3, the CDR3 gives the full variable domain: GAGVSQTPSNKVTEKGKYVELRCDPISGHTALYWYRQSLGQGPEFLIYFQGTGAADDSGLPNDRFFAVRPEGSVSTLKIQRTERGDSAVYLCASSSGSYPGDTQYFGPGTRLTVL.

V is TRBV7-3 and J is TRBJ2-3; TRBD1 might be the D (7 bases). V was clipped by 5 bases and J by 8 bases, with 17 bases between them. The CDR3 totals 14 residues. Germline CDR1 reads SGHTA; CDR2 reads FQGTGA. In DNA form, the CDR3 reads TGTGCCAGCAGCCCGGGGCAGGGGGGAAGTACGCAGTATTTT. It codes for CASSPGQGGSTQYF.

The gene calls are TRBV20-1 and TRBJ2-3, with D perhaps TRBD1 (5 bases). This CDR3 contains 15 residues. Trimming cost V 1 base and J 4 bases, with 15 bases left between them. Germline assignment: CDR1 DFQATT and CDR2 SNEGSKA (reference sequence). The DNA for the CDR3 is TGCAGTGCTAGAGTGCCTAGTGGGGCCCCAGATACGCAGTATTTT. Encoded protein: CSARVPSGAPDTQYF.

There are a few counts of this clonotype. V and J are TRBV6-2 or TRBV6-3 and TRBJ2-1; 7 bases are a match to TRBD1. This CDR3 has 15 residues. The V gene end was trimmed by 6 bases and the J gene end by 4 bases; junction bases not matched to a gene: 9. Looked up from germline, CDR1 is MNHEY and CDR2 is SVGEGT. The CDR3 reads CASRPTGDYYNEQFF. CDR3 in DNA: TGTGCCAGCAGACCCACAGGGGATTATTACAATGAGCAGTTCTTC.

Only a few counts were recorded for this clonotype. J is TRBJ2-1 and V is TRBV5-5, with no clear D. The CDR3 is 14 residues long. Trimming removed 5 bases at V and 6 bases at J, with 15 bases between. CDR1 and CDR2 from the germline V gene are SGHKS and YYEKEE (reference sequence). The CDR3 here is CASRRAWNFNEQFF. CDR3 bases: TGTGCCAGCAGAAGGGCTTGGAATTTCAATGAGCAGTTCTTC.

The CDR3 region has the DNA TGTGCCAGTAGCCATGGAGGAAGGGCCTACGAGCAGTACTTC. Its translation is CASSHGGRAYEQYF. The V call is TRBV7-8, the J call TRBJ2-7; weak D call: TRBD2 (5 bases). Germline CDR1 SGHVS, CDR2 FQNEAQ. The germline V and J ends were trimmed by 9 bases and 2 bases, with 17 bases remaining between them. There are 14 residues in the CDR3.

This clonotype was seen repeatedly, ten times or more. The V call is TRBV5-1, the J call TRBJ2-1; D is possibly TRBD2 (6 bases). The CDR3 extends over 13 amino acids. Trimming left V 4 bases short and J 5 bases short, with 10 bases between. Germline-derived CDR1 and CDR2 are SGHRS and YFSETQ. The CDR3 protein is CASSPGLNNEQFF. The CDR3 DNA reads as TGCGCCAGCAGCCCGGGACTCAACAATGAGCAGTTCTTC. Based on the CDR3 plus reference TRBV5-1 and TRBJ2-1, the full variable domain is KAGVTQTPRYLIKTRGQQVTLSCSPISGHRSVSWYQQTPGQGLQFLFEYFSETQRNKGNFPGRFSGRQFSNSRSEMNVSTLELGDSALYLCASSPGLNNEQFFGPGTRLTVL.

The V and J genes are TRBV24-1 and TRBJ2-2; 7 bases agree with TRBD2. Trimming cost V 5 bases and J 2 bases; bases outside gene matches: 10. CDR1 is KGHDR and CDR2 is SFDVKD in the germline V gene. The CDR3 is 17 residues long. CDR3 protein: CATSAFASGDNTGELFF. CDR3 nucleotide sequence: TGTGCCACCAGTGCCTTTGCTAGCGGAGACAACACCGGGGAGCTGTTTTTT.

The chain recombines TRBV3-1 with TRBJ2-4; 7 bases align to TRBD1. The CDR3 extends over 14 amino acids. V lost 4 bases to trimming and J lost 7 bases; unmatched junction nucleotides: 7. The germline gives CDR1 LGHDT, CDR2 YNNKEL (reference sequence). The CDR3 loop reads CASSPLQGSNIQYF. CDR3 coding DNA: TGTGCCAGCAGCCCCCTACAGGGGAGCAACATTCAGTACTTC.

This clonotype was counted between two and nine times. The CDR3 nucleotides read TGTGCCAGCAGCTTGGCCTCGGGGATCAATGAGGGCTACGAGCAGTACTTC. Encoded protein: CASSLASGINEGYEQYF. The chain recombines TRBV5-6 with TRBJ2-7; tentative D call: TRBD2 (5 bases). Trimming took off 0 bases at V and 3 bases at J, with 19 bases between the two ends. CDR3 length: 17 amino acids. Germline V gene lookup returns CDR1 SGHDT and CDR2 YYEEEE.

The V gene is TRBV29-1, the J gene TRBJ1-5; D unresolved. Germline-derived CDR1 and CDR2 are SQVTM and ANQGSEA. This CDR3 region has 13 residues. V was trimmed by 0 bases and J by 11 bases, leaving 14 bases between them. CDR3 loop: CSVEDGGSSSQHF. The CDR3 nucleotides are TGCAGCGTTGAAGATGGAGGGTCCTCGTCCCAGCATTTT.

This chain uses TRBV27 with TRBJ2-7, with D perhaps matching TRBD2 (6 bases). The germline gives CDR1 MNHEY, CDR2 SMNVEV (reference sequence). V was clipped by 0 bases and J by 3 bases, with 9 bases between them. The CDR3 spans 14 residues. The CDR3 sequence is CASSLSSGVYEQYF. The DNA of the CDR3 is TGTGCCAGCAGTTTATCGTCGGGGGTCTACGAGCAGTACTTC.

The rearrangement links TRBV5-1 to TRBJ1-3; no definite D call. V was trimmed by 0 bases and J by 3 bases, leaving 7 bases between them. Germline values: CDR1 SGHRS, CDR2 YFSETQ. CDR3 length equals 14 residues. CDR3 protein: CASSLAGVGNTIYF. DNA for the CDR3: TGCGCCAGCAGCTTGGCTGGGGTTGGAAACACCATATATTTT. The full variable domain, in which reference TRBV5-1 and TRBJ1-3 provide the parts outside the CDR3, is KAGVTQTPRYLIKTRGQQVTLSCSPISGHRSVSWYQQTPGQGLQFLFEYFSETQRNKGNFPGRFSGRQFSNSRSEMNVSTLELGDSALYLCASSLAGVGNTIYFGEGSWLTVV.

This clonotype was counted a single time. The CDR3: CASSPGLVPAGTDTQYF. CDR3 bases: TGTGCCAGCAGCCCCGGACTAGTACCCGCGGGGACAGATACGCAGTATTTT. V is TRBV12-3 or TRBV12-4 and J is TRBJ2-3; 7 bases match TRBD2. V lost 6 bases, J lost 3 bases, and 15 bases stayed unmatched. The CDR3 loop spans 17 amino acids.

The V and J genes are TRBV5-1 and TRBJ1-2; D is unclear. The CDR3 length is 12 residues. The V end was cut by 1 base, the J end by 4 bases, with 5 bases between. Per the germline V gene, CDR1 is SGHRS and CDR2 is YFSETQ. CDR3 amino acids: CASSLFFYGYTF. In DNA, the CDR3 is TGCGCCAGCAGCTTGTTCTTCTATGGCTACACCTTC.

The rearrangement uses TRBV20-1 and TRBJ1-1; D is possibly TRBD1 (5 bases). From germline, CDR1 is DFQATT and CDR2 SNEGSKA (reference sequence). This CDR3 has 12 amino acids. V lost 0 bases, J lost 8 bases, and 10 bases lay in between. The DNA of the CDR3 is TGCAGTGCTAGAGATCGGGGGGGGGAAGCTTTCTTT. As protein: CSARDRGGEAFF.

This clonotype has a handful of counts. This chain joins TRBV12-3 or TRBV12-4 and TRBJ2-7; 7 bases map to TRBD2. The J segment lost 3 bases and the V segment lost 4 bases, leaving 6 bases of the junction unmatched. CDR3 size: 14 residues. The CDR3 DNA reads TGTGCCAGCAGTTCCAACCGGGACTACTACGAGCAGTACTTC. Its protein is CASSSNRDYYEQYF.

The V gene is TRBV20-1, the J gene TRBJ2-7, with D tentatively TRBD1 (6 bases). This CDR3 comprises 14 residues. Germline lookup yields CDR1 DFQATT and CDR2 SNEGSKA (reference sequence). The ends were cut back, 3 bases at V and 6 bases at J, with 18 bases in the middle. CDR3 DNA sequence: TGCAGTGCTAGGGAAACAGGGACGAGCGGCGAGCAGTACTTC. Translating it yields CSARETGTSGEQYF.

The genes are TRBV27 and TRBJ2-7, with 10 bases that match TRBD2. The CDR3 sequence is 15 residues long. The V gene's germline CDR1 is MNHEY and CDR2 SMNVEV (reference sequence). V shed 5 bases, J shed 4 bases, and the junction held 8 bases outside the gene matches. CDR3 amino acids: CASSPSGLAKYEQYF. Written as DNA, the CDR3 is TGTGCCAGCAGTCCGTCGGGACTAGCGAAGTACGAGCAGTACTTC.

The V call is TRBV18, the J call TRBJ2-7; D call uncertain. Trimming cost V 5 bases and J 6 bases, with 14 bases left between them. This CDR3 has 13 residues. The germline V gene has CDR1 KGHSH and CDR2 LQKENI. The CDR3 loop is CASSADSTFEQYF. In DNA, the CDR3 is TGTGCCAGCTCAGCGGATTCGACCTTCGAGCAGTACTTC.

This clonotype appeared many times. The gene calls are TRBV12-3 or TRBV12-4 and TRBJ1-3, with D uncertain. Trimming removed 8 bases from V and 3 bases from J, with 17 bases in between. The CDR3 sequence is 15 residues long. The CDR3 DNA is TGTGCCAGCCTCAGTTTTTGGGGTTATGGAAACACCATATATTTT. Its translation: CASLSFWGYGNTIYF.

The chain combines TRBV6-1 with TRBJ1-6; 9 bases are a match to TRBD1. Germline-derived CDR1 and CDR2 are MNHNS and SASEGT. V shed 6 bases, J shed 10 bases, and the junction held 10 bases outside the gene matches. This CDR3 region has 15 residues. CDR3 sequence: CASRRDRDDGSPLHF. In DNA form, the CDR3 reads TGTGCCAGCAGGCGGGACAGGGACGATGGATCACCCCTCCACTTT.